The 17 T cell receptor beta chains in this list originate from one sample, sequenced in a study of shared clonotypes between healthy human individuals. The protocol was immunoSEQ multiplex PCR, while the TCRdb copy is restricted to in-frame clones and leaves out a portion. The table shows 470,000 or so clones, with over 70% occurring only once. Sequences were obtained from PBMCs. The receptors derive from a woman between 40 and 55 years old in good health. Some clones in this sample may be carry-over from other donors' samples.

Points on this clone: A read error is likely here: a far larger clone is one base away. The chain is built from TRBV11-2 and TRBJ2-1, with 7 bases fitting TRBD2. This CDR3 has 12 residues. V shed 8 bases and J 16 bases; nucleotides not matched to a gene: 14. Germline-derived CDR1 and CDR2 are SGHAT and FQNNGV. The CDR3 here is CASGLWGGSGFF. The CDR3 coding sequence is TGTGCCAGCGGTCTTTGGGGCGGGAGCGGTTTCTTC.

Comment on this clone: This likely stems from a read error, as it lies one base from a far larger clone. Here the CDR3 omits its conserved ending phenylalanine or tryptophan, so a read error is the likely source. CDR3 amino acids: CASSPDRAVGEQYL. The CDR3 DNA sequence: TGTGCCAGCAGCCCAGACAGGGCGGTCGGCGAGCAGTACTTA. This chain links TRBV5-4 with TRBJ2-7; 7 bases align to TRBD1. Germline CDR1 reads SGHNT; CDR2 reads YYREEE (reference sequence). Unmatched junction bases numbered 10, after V lost 4 bases and J lost 6 bases. The CDR3 has 14 amino acids.

A word on this clone: A read error is likely here: a far larger clone is one base away. The chain employs TRBV29-1 and TRBJ2-5; D may be TRBD2 (6 bases). CDR1 is SQVTM and CDR2 is ANQGSEA in the germline V gene. This CDR3 has 13 amino acids. Trimming took 5 bases from V and 7 from J, leaving 17 bases between them. The CDR3: CSVPTGGDGTQYF. The CDR3 nucleotides are TGCAGCGTTCCGACCGGGGGTGATGGGACCCAGTACTTC.

The genes are TRBV6-6 and TRBJ1-1; D is ambiguous. V was trimmed by 4 bases and J by 1 base, leaving 16 bases between them. Germline assignment: CDR1 MNHNY and CDR2 SVGAGI (reference sequence). The CDR3 length is 16 residues. The CDR3 here is CASSSNPRRKNTEAFF. CDR3 sequence (DNA): TGTGCCAGCAGTTCCAACCCCCGACGGAAGAACACTGAAGCTTTCTTT.

The gene calls are TRBV6-5 and TRBJ1-3; tentatively, D is TRBD1 (5 bases). Trimming took 6 bases from V and 0 from J, leaving 9 bases between them. The CDR3 runs 14 residues. Germline V lookup: CDR1 MNHEY, CDR2 SVGAGI. The CDR3 DNA sequence: TGTGCCAGCAGCTCGGGACTCTCTGGAAACACCATATATTTT. It encodes CASSSGLSGNTIYF.

V and J are TRBV5-4 and TRBJ1-2; TRBD1 is a possible D gene (6 bases). The V and J ends lost 5 bases and 2 bases respectively, with 13 bases between them. Germline CDR1 is SGHNT and CDR2 is YYREEE (reference sequence). This CDR3 has 14 residues. CDR3 nucleotides: TGTGCCAGCAGGGTAGGGGGGATGAACTATGGCTACACCTTC. It translates to CASRVGGMNYGYTF.

This chain connects TRBV29-1 to TRBJ2-5, with 7 positions matching TRBD1. V gave up 6 bases and J gave up 2 bases; unmatched junction bases: 9. CDR1 SQVTM and CDR2 ANQGSEA come from the germline V gene. This CDR3 has 14 amino acids. CDR3 sequence reads: CSVGAGGYQETQYF. The CDR3 DNA follows: TGCAGCGTGGGGGCAGGGGGTTATCAAGAGACCCAGTACTTC.

Notes on this clone: It differs at one base from a far larger clone, so likely a read error. This chain links TRBV30 with TRBJ2-5; D gene ambiguous. Germline-derived CDR1 and CDR2 are GTSNPN and SVGIG (reference sequence). V was shortened by 0 bases and J by 9 bases, with 17 bases between the two germline ends. This CDR3 contains 14 residues. This CDR3 is CAWSVLGDGRAQYF. The CDR3 DNA reads TGTGCCTGGAGTGTACTCGGCGACGGTAGGGCCCAGTACTTC. The full variable domain, its missing parts supplied by reference TRBV30 and TRBJ2-5, is SQTIHQWPATLVQPVGSPLSLECTVEGTSNPNLYWYRQAAGRGLQLLFYSVGIGQISSEVPQNLSASRPQDRQFILSSKKLLLSDSGFYLCAWSVLGDGRAQYFGPGTRLLVL.

The chain carries TRBV28 and TRBJ2-5; 13 nucleotides agree with TRBD2. The CDR3 spans 18 residues. Trimming took 4 bases from V and 2 from J; bases not matched to a gene: 10. Germline values: CDR1 MDHEN, CDR2 SYDVKM. The CDR3 loop is CASSSYIGLAGVQETQYF. CDR3 DNA: TGTGCCAGCAGTTCATATATCGGACTAGCGGGAGTTCAAGAGACCCAGTACTTC.

This chain links TRBV5-3 with TRBJ1-2; 7 bases map to TRBD1. TRBV5-3 belongs to the ORF category, with a function that is uncertain. V was pared by 8 bases and J by 5 bases, with 12 bases of the junction left unmatched. The CDR3 loop spans 14 amino acids. CDR3 bases: TGTGCCAGCAGCCCGAACAGGGGTACATATGGCTACACCTTC. This codes for CASSPNRGTYGYTF.

The rearrangement uses TRBV7-9 and TRBJ2-1; 8 bases agree with TRBD2. Looked up from germline, CDR1 is SEHNR and CDR2 is FQNEAQ (reference sequence). CDR3 length: 19 amino acids. V trimming: 0 bases; J trimming: 0 bases; junction bases outside the gene matches: 10. DNA of the CDR3: TGTGCCAGCAGCTTAGCCGGGACTAGAGGATCCTACTCCTACAATGAGCAGTTCTTC. Translated, it gives CASSLAGTRGSYSYNEQFF.

The CDR3 loop is CASSLSGSAGELFF. The CDR3 coding sequence is TGTGCCAGCAGTTTGAGCGGGAGCGCCGGGGAGCTGTTTTTT. J is TRBJ2-2 and V is TRBV6-5; TRBD2 matches 8 bases. The CDR3 is 14 amino acids. Germline loops: CDR1 MNHEY, CDR2 SVGAGI. The J segment lost 6 bases and the V segment lost 4 bases, leaving 4 bases of the junction unmatched.

The chain combines TRBV7-9 with TRBJ1-1, with TRBD1 matching over 8 bases. The CDR3 loop spans 15 amino acids. With V trimmed by 5 bases and J by 5 bases, 10 bases remained unmatched. The germline V gene has CDR1 SEHNR and CDR2 FQNEAQ (reference sequence). In DNA, the CDR3 is TGTGCCAGCAGCCCCCGGACAGGGAAGGGGACTGAAGCTTTCTTT. This codes for CASSPRTGKGTEAFF.

About this clone: A read error is likely here: a far larger clone is one base away. This specimen includes other DNA sequences encoding the same CDR3. The rearrangement joins TRBV4-1 to TRBJ2-2; D possibly corresponds to TRBD1 (5 bases). Germline loops: CDR1 MGHRA, CDR2 YSYEKL. Deletions cut 2 bases from V and 1 base from J, with 11 bases between. The CDR3 runs 16 residues. CDR3 sequence: CASSQTGVGNTGELFF. Here the CDR3 DNA reads TGCGCCAGCAGCCAAACAGGAGTGGGGAACACCGGGGAGCTGTTTTTT.

This clone appeared once. The genes are TRBV5-4 and TRBJ2-7; 9 positions match TRBD2. The germline V gene has CDR1 SGHNT and CDR2 YYREEE (reference sequence). The length of the CDR3 is 15 residues. After removal of 4 bases from V and 4 bases from J, the junction contained 9 bases not matched to a gene. For the CDR3, the DNA is TGTGCCAGCAGCGAGGGACTAGCACAGGGTTACGAGCAGTACTTC. The encoded protein is CASSEGLAQGYEQYF.

This clone has only a few counts. The V gene is TRBV5-1, the J gene TRBJ1-1, with no clear D. Trimming left V 0 bases short and J 5 bases short, with 14 bases between. The CDR3 sequence is 15 residues long. Germline CDR1 reads SGHRS; CDR2 reads YFSETQ. CDR3 protein: CASSLAASRGTEAFF. The CDR3 region has the DNA TGCGCCAGCAGCTTGGCCGCCAGTCGAGGGACTGAAGCTTTCTTT.

The table lists this clone with a count of one. This rearrangement joins TRBV5-5 to TRBJ1-5; no clear D gene. This CDR3 has 13 residues. V shed 0 bases and J shed 5 bases, with 6 bases lying between them. CDR1 is SGHKS and CDR2 is YYEKEE in the germline V gene (reference sequence). DNA for the CDR3: TGTGCCAGCAGCTTGGTAAGCGATCAGCCCCAGCATTTT. It is translated as CASSLVSDQPQHF.